This T cell receptor beta chain derives from a study of beta chain features in type 1 diabetes. At the level of the study: Cells sorted and examined across all samples totaled over 95 million.

The investigators reverse transcribed all of the isolated RNA, so they sequenced expressed TCRB transcripts. Measured with immunoSEQ multiplex PCR; TCRdb has only the in-frame clones, and not every one. The repertoire consists of about 400,000 clones, with 10% to 15% occurring once and the leading ten covering 0.008% to 0.011%. The CDR3 loop spans 15 amino acids. Trimming cost V 3 bases and J 5 bases, with 16 bases left between them. Germline loops: CDR1 SGHNT, CDR2 YENEEA. This clone was seen a few times. What it recognizes is unknown. Notes on the study in general: Reads derived from cDNA could over-represent cells showing high TCR expression. There was a moderate but significant shortening of TCRB CDR3s in all four CD4+ subsets of Type 1 diabetes patients.

The genes are TRBV11-3 and TRBJ1-1; maybe TRBD1 (6 bases). This sequence originates from a woman in her late teens or twenties with type 1 diabetes. The specimen sequenced was naive CD4+ T cells from blood. CDR3 region: CASSFLPRGETEAFF. For the CDR3, the DNA is TGTGCCAGCAGCTTTCTCCCCAGGGGAGAGACTGAAGCTTTCTTT.